The 27 T cell receptor beta chains presented below share a single source sample, sequenced in a study of CDR3 diversity in severe acne. Each CDR3 protein is one row after TCRdb ran MiXCR on the PCR reads. The sample has about 97,000 distinct CDR3 sequences; about half are singletons. The sequenced sample was blood. All receptors come from a male donor with acne.

This clonotype was seen ten or more times. This sequence joins TRBV12-3 or TRBV12-4 and TRBJ2-7; 8 nucleotides match TRBD2. Trimming cost V 3 bases and J 5 bases; bases outside gene matches: 6. The CDR3 is made up of 14 amino acids. DNA of the CDR3: TGTGCCAGCAGTTTCATCGGGAGGGGGGACGAGCAGTACTTC. As protein: CASSFIGRGDEQYF.

V and J are TRBV28 and TRBJ1-1; possibly TRBD1 for D (5 bases). This CDR3 contains 12 residues. V was clipped by 6 bases and J by 5 bases, with 10 bases between them. CDR1 MDHEN and CDR2 SYDVKM come from the germline V gene. This CDR3 is CASRGGGTEAFF. For the CDR3, the DNA is TGTGCCAGCAGGGGGGGTGGAACTGAAGCTTTCTTT. The entire variable domain, with the rest obtained from reference TRBV28 and TRBJ1-1, is as follows: DVKVTQSSRYLVKRTGEKVFLECVQDMDHENMFWYRQDPGLGLRLIYFSYDVKMKEKGDIPEGYSVSREKKERFSLILESASTNQTSMYLCASRGGGTEAFFGQGTRLTVV.

For this clonotype: A read error may be the cause here, since a much bigger clone is one base away. This chain uses TRBV20-1 with TRBJ2-2; maybe TRBD2 (5 bases). The CDR3 length is 13 residues. Germline CDR1 and CDR2: DFQATT and SNEGSKA (reference sequence). CDR3 coding DNA: TGCAGTGCTAGTCGCGGAAACACCGGGGAGCTGCTTTTT. It translates to CSASRGNTGELLF.

This clonotype appeared many times. The rearrangement links TRBV7-4 to TRBJ1-1; D perhaps matches TRBD1 (5 bases). Germline V gene data show CDR1 as SGHVT and CDR2 as SQSDAQ. V shed 2 bases and J shed 2 bases, with 15 bases lying between them. The length of the CDR3 is 16 residues. The CDR3 loop reads CASSLFRGKINTEAFF. The CDR3 nucleotides are TGTGCCAGCAGCTTATTTCGGGGGAAGATCAACACTGAAGCTTTCTTT. Complete variable domain (other parts from reference TRBV7-4 and TRBJ1-1): GAGVSQSPRYKVAKRGRDVALRCDSISGHVTLYWYRQTLGQGSEVLTYSQSDAQRDKSGRPSGRFSAERPERSVSTLKIQRTEQGDSAVYLCASSLFRGKINTEAFFGQGTRLTVV.

The V and J genes are TRBV12-3 or TRBV12-4 and TRBJ2-5; the D is unclear. This CDR3 is built from 15 residues. Trimming removed 3 bases from V and 2 bases from J, with 13 bases in between. CDR3 in DNA: TGTGCCAGCAGTTTTAGTACAGCTAAGCAAGAGACCCAGTACTTC. It yields the protein CASSFSTAKQETQYF.

The chain uses TRBV7-9 and TRBJ1-5; D not certain. Germline CDR1 is SEHNR and CDR2 is FQNEAQ (reference sequence). The CDR3 is made up of 12 amino acids. Trimming left V 7 bases short and J 2 bases short, with 6 bases between. CDR3 sequence: CASTSGNQPQHF. Written as DNA, the CDR3 is TGTGCCAGCACCTCGGGCAATCAGCCCCAGCATTTT.

This chain links TRBV2 with TRBJ2-7; D uncertain. The CDR3 totals 10 residues. The germline V and J ends were trimmed by 8 bases and 6 bases, with 8 bases remaining between them. Germline-derived CDR1 and CDR2 are SNHLY and FYNNEI. This CDR3 is CASRSGEQYF. The DNA of the CDR3 is TGTGCCAGCCGGTCGGGCGAGCAGTACTTC. The complete variable domain, with remaining parts taken from reference TRBV2 and TRBJ2-7, reads EPEVTQTPSHQVTQMGQEVILRCVPISNHLYFYWYRQILGQKVEFLVSFYNNEISEKSEIFDDQFSVERPDGSNFTLKIRSTKLEDSAMYFCASRSGEQYFGPGTRLTVT.

This clonotype was picked up many times. This chain joins TRBV6-4 and TRBJ2-1, with 11 bases matching TRBD2. This CDR3 spans 16 amino acids. The V segment lost 0 bases and the J segment 7 bases; nucleotides outside the gene matches: 5. CDR1 and CDR2 from the germline V gene are MRHNA and SNTAGT. The CDR3 DNA is TGTGCCAGCAGTGACTCTAGCGGGGGGGCCGTAAATGAGCAGTTCTTC. Encoded protein: CASSDSSGGAVNEQFF.

The V gene is TRBV7-3, the J gene TRBJ2-5, with TRBD1 as a possible D gene (5 bases). The CDR3 covers 15 residues. The V gene lost 3 bases and the J gene lost 5 bases, with 16 bases spanning the gap. Germline loops: CDR1 SGHTA, CDR2 FQGTGA. CDR3 protein: CASSFGPGQEETQYF. CDR3 nucleotide sequence: TGTGCCAGCAGCTTTGGACCAGGGCAGGAGGAGACCCAGTACTTC.

This clonotype was seen only a few times. The chain combines TRBV7-9 with TRBJ2-3, with TRBD2 as a possible D gene (6 bases). The V gene lost 4 bases and the J gene lost 5 bases, with 22 bases spanning the gap. The CDR3 runs 17 residues. Germline CDR1 reads SEHNR; CDR2 reads FQNEAQ (reference sequence). The CDR3 nucleotides read TGTGCCAGCAGCTCTGTAGCGGTCGAGGAGGACAAAGATACGCAGTATTTT. It encodes CASSSVAVEEDKDTQYF.

Turning to this clonotype: A much larger clone lies a single base off, so this may be a read error. The V call is TRBV19, the J call TRBJ2-3, with 7 nucleotides matching TRBD1. Germline CDR1 LNHDA, CDR2 SQIVND (reference sequence). The CDR3 is made up of 12 amino acids. The CDR3 DNA is TGTGCCAGTAGTATGAGTTCGGGGACAGCCTCATTT. This sequence encodes CASSMSSGTASF. Complete variable domain (other parts from reference TRBV19 and TRBJ2-3): DGGITQSPKYLFRKEGQNVTLSCEQNLNHDAMYWYRQDPGQGLRLIYYSQIVNDFQKGDIAEGYSVSREKKESFPLTVTSAQKNPTAFYLCASSMSSGTASFGPGTRLTVL.

This clonotype is medium-sized by share. The chain recombines TRBV5-1 with TRBJ2-1; D ambiguous. Trimming stripped 4 bases from V and 5 bases from J, with 10 bases between. The CDR3 loop spans 13 amino acids. Per germline, CDR1 SGHRS and CDR2 YFSETQ. CDR3 amino acids: CASSPRTDNEQFF. In DNA, the CDR3 is TGCGCCAGCAGCCCACGAACCGACAATGAGCAGTTCTTC.

This rearrangement joins TRBV10-3 to TRBJ1-5; D unclear. The V and J ends lost 4 bases and 0 bases respectively, with 7 bases between them. The CDR3 is 14 residues long. Germline CDR1 and CDR2: ENHRY and SYGVKD. This CDR3 reads CAISGGNSNQPQHF. CDR3 sequence (DNA): TGTGCCATCAGTGGCGGGAATAGCAATCAGCCCCAGCATTTT.

This sequence joins TRBV7-2 and TRBJ2-5, with D unclear. The germline gives CDR1 SGHTA, CDR2 FQGNSA. The CDR3 is 17 residues long. Trimming left V 5 bases short and J 2 bases short, with 21 bases between. The CDR3 bases are TGTGCCAGCAGCCGAGATCCGTCGATGTGGAAACAAGAGACCCAGTACTTC. This sequence encodes CASSRDPSMWKQETQYF.

This clonotype was seen ten or more times. This chain joins TRBV5-8 and TRBJ1-2, with a weak D call TRBD1 (5 bases). The CDR3 is 16 amino acids. CDR1 is SGHTS and CDR2 is YDEGEE in the germline V gene. V was clipped by 3 bases and J by 4 bases, with 19 bases between them. CDR3 region: CASSSQWDRDGYGYTF. CDR3 in DNA: TGTGCCAGCAGCTCCCAATGGGACCGTGACGGCTATGGCTACACCTTC.

Many counts were recorded for this clonotype. The rearrangement links TRBV11-2 to TRBJ2-7; D perhaps matches TRBD1 (5 bases). Trimming cost V 4 bases and J 7 bases, with 26 bases left between them. CDR1 is SGHAT, CDR2 FQNNGV, per germline. The CDR3 totals 17 residues. The DNA of the CDR3 is TGTGCCAGCAGCTCACTCCCACATCTGACAAGACAGCTAGAGCAGTACGTC. Protein: CASSSLPHLTRQLEQYV.

Concerning this clonotype: One end of the junction varies from germline; a read error may be responsible. V usage is TRBV30 and J usage is TRBJ1-6; a weak D match, TRBD1 (6 bases). Per germline, CDR1 GTSNPN and CDR2 SVGIG (reference sequence). This CDR3 spans 14 amino acids. For the CDR3, the DNA is TGTGTCTGGAGTGCAGGGGTCACGAATTCACCCCTCCACTTT. Translation gives CVWSAGVTNSPLHF.

About this clonotype itself: One base away lies a much larger clone, so this may be a sequencing read error. The chain recombines TRBV5-1 with TRBJ2-3, with 8 bases fitting TRBD2. CDR1 is SGHRS, CDR2 YFSETQ, per germline. The CDR3 has 15 residues. Written as DNA, the CDR3 is TGCGCCAGCAGCTTGGGGGCGGGAGGCACATATACGCAGTGTTTT. Translated: CASSLGAGGTYTQCF.

This chain links TRBV2 with TRBJ2-3, with D possibly being TRBD2 (5 bases). The ends were cut back, 4 bases at V and 1 base at J, with 6 bases in the middle. Germline loops: CDR1 SNHLY, CDR2 FYNNEI. The CDR3 runs to 13 residues. CDR3 sequence reads: CASSGGRTDTQYF. In DNA, the CDR3 is TGTGCCAGCAGTGGAGGGCGCACAGATACGCAGTATTTT.

There are many counts of this clonotype. V gene TRBV5-6 combines with J gene TRBJ2-1, with a weak D call TRBD1 (5 bases). This CDR3 comprises 12 residues. Per the germline V gene, CDR1 is SGHDT and CDR2 is YYEEEE. Between the trimmed V and J ends, which lost 5 bases and 8 bases, there was a span of 11 bases. The CDR3 nucleotides are TGTGCCAGCAGAGGGGCGGCGTATGAGCAGTTCTTC. It specifies CASRGAAYEQFF.

The chain couples TRBV27 to TRBJ2-6; D remains unclear. The CDR3 extends over 14 amino acids. Deletions cut 8 bases from V and 3 bases from J, with 11 bases between. Germline V gene lookup returns CDR1 MNHEY and CDR2 SMNVEV (reference sequence). In nucleotides, the CDR3 is TGTGCCAGCGGGCGAGTCCATGGGGCCAACGTCCTGACTTTC. Amino acid sequence: CASGRVHGANVLTF.

The V call is TRBV19, the J call TRBJ2-7; the match to TRBD2 covers 10 bases. J gave up 3 bases and V 6 bases, and 8 bases lay outside the gene matches. CDR3 length: 15 amino acids. CDR1 and CDR2 (germline): LNHDA, SQIVND (reference sequence). CDR3 in amino acids: CASSPSGRSNYEQYF. The CDR3 DNA is TGTGCCAGTAGCCCTAGCGGGAGAAGTAACTACGAGCAGTACTTC.

V is TRBV5-1 and J is TRBJ1-5, with no clear D. Trimming pared 0 bases from V and 3 bases from J, leaving 10 bases between. Germline V gene lookup returns CDR1 SGHRS and CDR2 YFSETQ. This CDR3 spans 15 amino acids. CDR3 DNA sequence: TGCGCCAGCAGCTTGGGACCGCTGGCCAATCAGCCCCAGCATTTT. Translated: CASSLGPLANQPQHF.

The rearrangement links TRBV7-9 to TRBJ2-7; tentative D call: TRBD1 (7 bases). Trimming took off 5 bases at V and 2 bases at J, with 13 bases between the two ends. The CDR3 runs to 14 residues. Per the germline V gene, CDR1 is SEHNR and CDR2 is FQNEAQ (reference sequence). The CDR3 DNA sequence: TGTGCCAGCAGCGGGGGGACAGAAACCTACGAGCAGTACTTC. Translated: CASSGGTETYEQYF.

Remarks on this clonotype: No conserved phenylalanine or tryptophan is present at the end of the CDR3, so a read error is the likely explanation. V usage is TRBV4-1 and J usage is TRBJ2-5; the D is unclear. The germline V gene has CDR1 MGHRA and CDR2 YSYEKL. Between the trimmed V and J ends, which lost 1 base and 9 bases, there was a span of 12 bases. The CDR3 has 13 amino acids. The CDR3 region has the DNA TGCGCCAGCAGCCAAGTTGGTAGTGAGGCCCAGTACTCC. It specifies CASSQVGSEAQYS.

As concerns this clonotype: Germline is not matched at one junction end, which may reflect a read error. The chain combines TRBV15 with TRBJ2-7; TRBD1 agrees at 10 bases. This CDR3 is built from 15 residues. Germline CDR1 and CDR2: LNHNV and YYDKDF (reference sequence). The CDR3 sequence: CAASRSGTGAYEQCF. The DNA of the CDR3 is TGTGCCGCCAGCAGATCCGGGACAGGGGCCTACGAGCAGTGCTTC. The variable domain in full, with the rest retrieved from reference TRBV15 and TRBJ2-7, is DAMVIQNPRYQVTQFGKPVTLSCSQTLNHNVMYWYQQKSSQAPKLLFHYYDKDFNNEADTPDNFQSRRPNTSFCFLDIRSPGLGDTAMYLCAASRSGTGAYEQCFGPGTRLTVT.

The V call is TRBV20-1, the J call TRBJ2-7; a possible D gene is TRBD2 (6 bases). Germline CDR1 reads DFQATT; CDR2 reads SNEGSKA (reference sequence). V shed 7 bases and J shed 3 bases, with 19 bases lying between them. The CDR3 is 14 amino acids. The CDR3 protein is CSVLAGPFYYEQYF. For the CDR3, the DNA is TGCAGTGTTCTGGCGGGACCTTTCTACTACGAGCAGTACTTC.